These 16 T cell receptor beta chains came from one sample sequenced in a study of Ad26.COV2.S vaccination and SARS-CoV-2 variants. Treatment given: over 15 received Ad26.COV2.S at low or high dose, single or two shots; about 5 received placebo; per-sample allocation not given. Samples were taken on day 63 after the first vaccine or placebo injection. Some clones are missing from TCRdb's copy, which holds only in-frame ones; the method was immunoSEQ multiplex PCR. The sample lists hundreds of thousands of clones; approximately 90% were seen once. Sequences were derived from peripheral blood, sampled in a trial of Ad26.COV2.S vaccine versus placebo. These TCRs come from a person aged 18-60 years who received the Ad26.COV2.S COVID-19 vaccine or a placebo.

V usage is TRBV19 and J usage is TRBJ1-1; D is ambiguous. V dropped 3 bases and J dropped 5 bases, with 10 bases sitting between them. The CDR3 loop spans 13 amino acids. CDR1 LNHDA and CDR2 SQIVND come from the germline V gene (reference sequence). CDR3 coding DNA: TGTGCCAGTAGTATGACTCTGGGGACTGAAGCTTTCTTT. Its protein is CASSMTLGTEAFF. Full variable domain (outside the CDR3, taken from reference TRBV19 and TRBJ1-1): DGGITQSPKYLFRKEGQNVTLSCEQNLNHDAMYWYRQDPGQGLRLIYYSQIVNDFQKGDIAEGYSVSREKKESFPLTVTSAQKNPTAFYLCASSMTLGTEAFFGQGTRLTVV.

The chain couples TRBV4-1 to TRBJ2-7; 11 bases line up with TRBD1. Unmatched junction bases numbered 13, after V lost 4 bases and J lost 5 bases. The germline V gene encodes CDR1 MGHRA and CDR2 YSYEKL. The CDR3 has 17 residues. The CDR3 loop reads CASSRPSGQGVSHEQYF. As DNA, the CDR3 is TGCGCCAGCAGCCGCCCATCGGGACAGGGGGTTTCCCACGAGCAGTACTTC.

The chain has TRBV20-1 and TRBJ2-3; TRBD2 agrees at 10 bases. Germline V gene data show CDR1 as DFQATT and CDR2 as SNEGSKA (reference sequence). This CDR3 spans 15 amino acids. The V segment lost 3 bases and the J segment 2 bases; nucleotides outside the gene matches: 5. DNA of the CDR3: TGCAGTGCTAGTGTACTAGCGGGGAACACAGATACGCAGTATTTT. Its protein is CSASVLAGNTDTQYF.

This chain joins TRBV5-1 and TRBJ1-4, with 9 positions matching TRBD1. J was trimmed by 6 bases and V by 3 bases; bases with no gene match: 6. CDR3 size: 15 residues. The germline V gene encodes CDR1 SGHRS and CDR2 YFSETQ. This chain's CDR3 is CASSSSGTGYEKLFF. The CDR3, as DNA: TGCGCCAGCAGCTCCTCCGGGACAGGGTATGAAAAACTGTTTTTT.

The chain recombines TRBV5-8 with TRBJ1-2; 10 bases align to TRBD1. The CDR3 contains 16 residues. CDR1 SGHTS and CDR2 YDEGEE come from the germline V gene. With 0 bases clipped from V and 5 bases from J, the junction kept 7 bases outside the gene matches. CDR3 loop: CASSLAPGQGTYGYTF. CDR3 nucleotide sequence: TGTGCCAGCAGCTTGGCCCCGGGACAGGGGACGTATGGCTACACCTTC.

This chain connects TRBV11-3 to TRBJ2-1; 10 bases line up with TRBD1. Looked up from germline, CDR1 is SGHNT and CDR2 is YENEEA. After removal of 3 bases from V and 7 bases from J, the junction contained 6 bases not matched to a gene. This CDR3 is built from 15 residues. CDR3 residues: CASSFYGTGVNEQFF. The CDR3 nucleotides are TGTGCCAGCAGCTTTTACGGGACAGGGGTGAATGAGCAGTTCTTC.

The genes are TRBV7-9 and TRBJ2-7; possibly TRBD1 for D (5 bases). Germline values: CDR1 SEHNR, CDR2 FQNEAQ (reference sequence). There are 13 residues in the CDR3. V dropped 0 bases and J dropped 6 bases, with 9 bases sitting between them. CDR3 DNA: TGTGCCAGCAGCTTAGCTGGCAGGGTCGAGCAGTACTTC. This sequence encodes CASSLAGRVEQYF.

The chain links TRBV28 to TRBJ1-3, with 7 bases aligning to TRBD1. The CDR3 is made up of 15 amino acids. V lost 5 bases and J lost 0; bases outside the gene matches: 4. CDR1 is MDHEN, CDR2 SYDVKM, per germline. The CDR3 sequence: CASSPTGISGNTIYF. The CDR3 DNA sequence: TGTGCCAGCAGTCCGACAGGGATCTCTGGAAACACCATATATTTT.

This chain joins TRBV5-1 and TRBJ2-2, with 7 bases aligning to TRBD1. V lost 4 bases to trimming and J lost 5 bases; unmatched junction nucleotides: 5. The CDR3 is 14 amino acids. Germline V gives CDR1 SGHRS, CDR2 YFSETQ. CDR3: CASSMQGVTGELFF. The DNA of the CDR3 is TGCGCCAGCAGCATGCAGGGGGTAACCGGGGAGCTGTTTTTT.

This chain links TRBV28 with TRBJ1-4; TRBD1 might be the D (6 bases). Between the trimmed V and J ends, which lost 3 bases and 1 base, there was a span of 21 bases. The CDR3 length is 19 residues. The germline V gene encodes CDR1 MDHEN and CDR2 SYDVKM. CDR3 nucleotides: TGTGCCAGCAGTTTTTTTGTACGGGGGGGCGCATTAACTAATGAAAAACTGTTTTTT. It translates to CASSFFVRGGALTNEKLFF. Combining the CDR3 with reference TRBV28 and TRBJ1-4 gives the whole variable domain DVKVTQSSRYLVKRTGEKVFLECVQDMDHENMFWYRQDPGLGLRLIYFSYDVKMKEKGDIPEGYSVSREKKERFSLILESASTNQTSMYLCASSFFVRGGALTNEKLFFGSGTQLSVL.

The chain couples TRBV7-3 to TRBJ1-1; D is perhaps TRBD1 (6 bases). The CDR3 runs 14 residues. Per germline, CDR1 SGHTA and CDR2 FQGTGA. The germline V and J ends were trimmed by 5 bases and 4 bases, with 14 bases remaining between them. CDR3 sequence (DNA): TGTGCCAGCAGCGTCGGCTCAGGGGTCACTGAAGCTTTCTTT. It translates to CASSVGSGVTEAFF.

This clone was counted a single time. The rearrangement links TRBV7-3 to TRBJ2-5, with 13 bases matching TRBD2. The ends lost 4 bases at V and 3 bases at J; junction bases unmatched: 2. The CDR3 loop spans 15 amino acids. From germline, CDR1 is SGHTA and CDR2 FQGTGA. The CDR3 sequence is CASSSTSGREETQYF. As DNA, the CDR3 is TGTGCCAGCAGCTCTACTAGCGGGAGGGAAGAGACCCAGTACTTC.

The rearrangement links TRBV30 to TRBJ1-5, with TRBD1 matching over 8 bases. The CDR3 runs to 14 residues. The germline CDR1 and CDR2 sequences are GTSNPN and SVGIG (reference sequence). Trimming took 5 bases from V and 6 from J; bases not matched to a gene: 9. The CDR3 is CAWAGQGAIQPQHF. Written as DNA, the CDR3 is TGTGCCTGGGCCGGACAGGGCGCGATTCAGCCCCAGCATTTT.

This clone was found once. The V and J genes are TRBV21-1 and TRBJ1-1. TRBV21-1 is marked as a pseudogene. This CDR3 is 16 amino acids long. The CDR3: CASSFPGGDGNTEAFF. CDR3 DNA sequence: TGTGCCAGCAGCTTCCCGGGGGGCGACGGTAACACTGAAGCTTTCTTT.

This chain links TRBV7-9 with TRBJ2-1; D may match TRBD1 or TRBD2 (5 bases each). Germline lookup yields CDR1 SEHNR and CDR2 FQNEAQ (reference sequence). This CDR3 is 15 amino acids long. V lost 1 base, J lost 6 bases, and 13 bases lay in between. CDR3 sequence: CASSLEVGESNEQFF. The CDR3 bases are TGTGCCAGCAGCTTAGAGGTGGGGGAGAGCAATGAGCAGTTCTTC.

The chain has TRBV27 and TRBJ1-1, with D tentatively TRBD1 (5 bases). The V gene lost 5 bases and the J gene lost 4 bases, with 14 bases spanning the gap. CDR3 length: 14 residues. Germline CDR1 is MNHEY and CDR2 is SMNVEV (reference sequence). The CDR3 is CASSLGVGGTEAFF. The CDR3 coding sequence is TGTGCCAGCAGTCTCGGAGTGGGGGGCACTGAAGCTTTCTTT.